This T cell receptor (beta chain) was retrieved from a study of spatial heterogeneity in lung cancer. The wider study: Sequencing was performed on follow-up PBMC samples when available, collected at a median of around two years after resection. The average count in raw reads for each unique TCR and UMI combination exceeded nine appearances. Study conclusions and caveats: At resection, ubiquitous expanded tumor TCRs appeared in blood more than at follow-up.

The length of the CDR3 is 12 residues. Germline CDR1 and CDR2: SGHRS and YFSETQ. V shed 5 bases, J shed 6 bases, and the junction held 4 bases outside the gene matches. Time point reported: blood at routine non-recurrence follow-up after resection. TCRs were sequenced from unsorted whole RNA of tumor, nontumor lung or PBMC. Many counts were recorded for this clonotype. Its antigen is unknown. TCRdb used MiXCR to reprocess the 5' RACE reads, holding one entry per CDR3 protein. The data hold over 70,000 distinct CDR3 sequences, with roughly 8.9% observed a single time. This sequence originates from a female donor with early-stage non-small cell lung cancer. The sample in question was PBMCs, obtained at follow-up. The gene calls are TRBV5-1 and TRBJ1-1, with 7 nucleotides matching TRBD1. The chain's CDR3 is CASRTGNAEAFF. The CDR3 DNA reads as TGCGCCAGCAGGACAGGGAATGCTGAAGCTTTCTTT.